This record concerns one T cell receptor beta chain sequence. These data are taken from a study of blood T cell repertoires in COVID-19. CDR1 MDHEN and CDR2 SYDVKM come from the germline V gene. V lost 5 bases, J lost 3 bases, and 15 bases lay in between. This CDR3 region has 15 residues. Individuals aged about 18 to 100 years were recruited from 24 US areas. The repertoire was sequenced with immunoSEQ multiplex PCR; TCRdb's copy has only in-frame clones and lacks some. The table lists about 200,000 clones, 75% to 90% of them singletons. The chain carries TRBV28 and TRBJ2-3; perhaps TRBD1 as D (6 bases). Input material: PBMCs or T cells enriched from blood (not recorded which). The sequence was collected from a man in his thirties or forties who had recovered from COVID-19. The CDR3 loop reads CASSPYRVGTDTQYF. In DNA, the CDR3 is TGTGCCAGCAGTCCATACAGGGTAGGGACAGATACGCAGTATTTT.